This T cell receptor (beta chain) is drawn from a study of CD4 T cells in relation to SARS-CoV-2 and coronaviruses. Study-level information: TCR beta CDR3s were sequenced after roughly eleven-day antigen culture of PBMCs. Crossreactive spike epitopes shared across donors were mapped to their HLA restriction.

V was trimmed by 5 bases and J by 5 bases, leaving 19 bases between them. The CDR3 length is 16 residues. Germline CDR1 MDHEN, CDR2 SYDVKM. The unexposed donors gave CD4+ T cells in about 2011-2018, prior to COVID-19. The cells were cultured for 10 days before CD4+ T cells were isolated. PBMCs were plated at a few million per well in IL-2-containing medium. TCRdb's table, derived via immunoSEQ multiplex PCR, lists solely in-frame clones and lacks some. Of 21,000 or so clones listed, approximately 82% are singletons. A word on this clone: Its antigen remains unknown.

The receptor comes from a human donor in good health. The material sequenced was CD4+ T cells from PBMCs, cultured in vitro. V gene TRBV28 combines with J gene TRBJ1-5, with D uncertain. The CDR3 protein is CASSPILQGSHQPQHF. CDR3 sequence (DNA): TGTGCCAGCAGTCCTATACTTCAAGGGAGCCATCAGCCCCAGCATTTT.